Listed here are 10 T cell receptor beta chains from one sample, sequenced in a study of T cell responses to AZD1222 COVID-19 vaccine (dated by TCRdb to about 2021). What this sample's time point label stands for: about 28 days (+/-7) after the second vaccine dose. Libraries came from the immunoSEQ multiplex PCR assay. TCRdb stores this immuneACCESS table with in-frame sequences only. Part of the clones is absent; in the studies checked, under half of the shortfall reflects unresolved V genes, and no reason is known for the rest. The sample table lists under 150,000 clones, roughly 87% of them with a count of one. The top ten hold under 6% of the sample. The sequenced sample was peripheral blood, obtained 28 days after the second AZD1222 dose. The origin of the receptors is an adult who received the AZD1222 COVID-19 vaccine.

This clone came up once. The chain recombines TRBV9 with TRBJ1-1; D gene ambiguous. Trimming removed 0 bases at V and 1 base at J, with 10 bases between. Germline V gene data show CDR1 as SGDLS and CDR2 as YYNGEE. The CDR3 has 15 residues. The chain's CDR3 is CASSVALEGNTEAFF. In nucleotides, the CDR3 is TGTGCCAGCAGCGTAGCCCTAGAGGGGAACACTGAAGCTTTCTTT.

The V and J genes are TRBV19 and TRBJ2-7, with 11 bases fitting TRBD2. The V segment lost 3 bases and the J segment 1 base; nucleotides outside the gene matches: 8. The CDR3 is made up of 17 amino acids. Germline CDR1 LNHDA, CDR2 SQIVND (reference sequence). The CDR3 is CASSIEATSGVSYEQYF. CDR3 DNA: TGTGCCAGTAGTATTGAGGCGACTAGCGGGGTTTCCTACGAGCAGTACTTC.

The chain employs TRBV7-2 and TRBJ2-5; D remains unclear. Germline V gene lookup returns CDR1 SGHTA and CDR2 FQGNSA. This CDR3 comprises 14 residues. Deletions cut 0 bases from V and 0 bases from J, with 5 bases between. CDR3 sequence: CASSLARHQETQYF. CDR3 nucleotide sequence: TGTGCCAGCAGCTTAGCCCGTCACCAAGAGACCCAGTACTTC. The full variable domain, in which reference TRBV7-2 and TRBJ2-5 provide the parts outside the CDR3, is GAGVSQSPSNKVTEKGKDVELRCDPISGHTALYWYRQSLGQGLEFLIYFQGNSAPDKSGLPSDRFSAERTGGSVSTLTIQRTQQEDSAVYLCASSLARHQETQYFGPGTRLLVL.

The genes are TRBV7-9 and TRBJ1-1; D may be TRBD1 (5 bases). CDR1 and CDR2 from the germline V gene are SEHNR and FQNEAQ (reference sequence). This CDR3 has 14 residues. The ends were cut back, 2 bases at V and 3 bases at J, with 10 bases in the middle. The DNA of the CDR3 is TGTGCCAGCAGCTTAATCTCAGGGTACACTGAAGCTTTCTTT. It is translated as CASSLISGYTEAFF.

This clone was seen a single time. The rearrangement links TRBV4-2 to TRBJ2-7; no definite D call. The length of the CDR3 is 12 residues. V was trimmed by 4 bases and J by 5 bases, leaving 9 bases between them. CDR1 LGHNA and CDR2 YNFKEQ come from the germline V gene. This CDR3 is CASSRGPDEQYF. Written as DNA, the CDR3 is TGTGCCAGCAGCCGGGGTCCAGACGAGCAGTACTTC.

This chain uses TRBV6-1 with TRBJ2-3, with 13 bases identical to TRBD2. Germline V CDR1 and CDR2: MNHNS, SASEGT. The CDR3 has 16 amino acids. The V and J ends lost 4 bases and 1 base, in that order; junction bases with no gene match: 2. The CDR3 reads CASSGGTSGGTDTQYF. Here the CDR3 DNA reads TGTGCCAGCAGTGGGGGGACTAGCGGGGGCACAGATACGCAGTATTTT.

The chain combines TRBV3-1 (or the pseudogene TRBV3-2) with TRBJ2-1; 7 bases agree with TRBD2. V gave up 5 bases and J gave up 0 bases; unmatched junction bases: 7. Germline V CDR1 and CDR2: LGHDT, YNNKEL (reference sequence). This CDR3 contains 16 residues. The CDR3 bases are TGTGCCAGCAGCTACCTAGCGGAGAGCTCCTACAATGAGCAGTTCTTC. It specifies CASSYLAESSYNEQFF.

The chain employs TRBV11-3 and TRBJ2-5, with D possibly TRBD1 on 6 matching bases. The germline V gene has CDR1 SGHNT and CDR2 YENEEA. Deletions cut 1 base from V and 5 bases from J, with 14 bases between. The CDR3 has 15 amino acids. The CDR3 spells CASSLGVRGEETQYF. In DNA form, the CDR3 reads TGTGCCAGCAGCTTAGGGGTCAGGGGTGAGGAGACCCAGTACTTC. The full variable domain, rest sourced from reference TRBV11-3 and TRBJ2-5, is EAGVVQSPRYKIIEKKQPVAFWCNPISGHNTLYWYLQNLGQGPELLIRYENEEAVDDSQLPKDRFSAERLKGVDSTLKIQPAELGDSAVYLCASSLGVRGEETQYFGPGTRLLVL.

The chain employs TRBV18 and TRBJ1-4; tentatively, D is TRBD1 (6 bases). Deletions cut 2 bases from V and 5 bases from J, with 12 bases between. The CDR3 extends over 15 amino acids. The V gene's germline CDR1 is KGHSH and CDR2 LQKENI. The CDR3 sequence: CASSPRTDENEKLFF. The DNA for the CDR3 is TGTGCCAGCTCACCAAGGACAGACGAGAATGAAAAACTGTTTTTT.

This clone was recorded only once. The rearrangement links TRBV6-5 to TRBJ2-3, with D possibly being TRBD1 or TRBD2 (5 bases each). Trimming stripped 5 bases from V and 4 bases from J, with 13 bases between. The CDR3 contains 14 residues. Germline CDR1 reads MNHEY; CDR2 reads SVGAGI. Written as DNA, the CDR3 is TGTGCCAGCAGTAAACCCGGGGCGGCAGATACGCAGTATTTT. Translated, it gives CASSKPGAADTQYF.